What follows are 18 T cell receptor beta chains derived from one specimen sequenced in a study of blood T cell repertoires in COVID-19. Clones were sequenced by immunoSEQ multiplex PCR, and TCRdb holds only the in-frame ones, with some missing. The sample lists some 65,000 clones; around 88% were seen once. Sequencing used peripheral blood. These receptors came from a man aged 40-49 years with COVID-19, enrolled during active disease.

The chain links TRBV7-9 to TRBJ1-4, with 9 bases matching TRBD1. The CDR3 totals 16 residues. Trimming took 5 bases from V and 11 from J; bases not matched to a gene: 15. Germline CDR1 is SEHNR and CDR2 is FQNEAQ (reference sequence). The CDR3 region has the DNA TGTGCCAGCAGCCACAACAATCCGGGACAGGGATCCAAACTGTTTTTT. Its translation: CASSHNNPGQGSKLFF.

The chain recombines TRBV30 with TRBJ1-5; D possibly corresponds to TRBD1 (5 bases). The V gene lost 1 base and the J gene lost 7 bases, with 11 bases spanning the gap. This CDR3 region has 13 residues. Germline V CDR1 and CDR2: GTSNPN, SVGIG (reference sequence). As DNA, the CDR3 is TGTGCCTGGAGTGCCCGGGGGGAACAGCCCCAGCATTTT. Protein product: CAWSARGEQPQHF.

The chain joins TRBV28 to TRBJ1-5, with 7 bases lining up with TRBD1. Germline trimming cut 6 bases from V and 4 bases from J; bases unmatched to any gene: 12. There are 16 residues in the CDR3. Germline-derived CDR1 and CDR2 are MDHEN and SYDVKM. In nucleotides, the CDR3 is TGTGCCAGCAGAGAATCCTTCAGGGGGGTAAATCAGCCCCAGCATTTT. Translation: CASRESFRGVNQPQHF.

This chain joins TRBV3-1 (or the pseudogene TRBV3-2) and TRBJ2-2, with a possible D match to TRBD2 (5 bases). With 3 bases removed from V and 5 bases from J, the gap between germline ends came to 16 bases. The CDR3 is 16 residues long. From germline, CDR1 is LGHDT and CDR2 YNNKEL (reference sequence). DNA for the CDR3: TGTGCCAGCAGCCAGCTGGGGTTAGCGAGGACCGGGGAGCTGTTTTTT. Protein: CASSQLGLARTGELFF.

The gene calls are TRBV27 and TRBJ1-5, with 12 bases that match TRBD1. Germline CDR1 MNHEY, CDR2 SMNVEV (reference sequence). J lost 3 bases, V lost 6 bases, and 12 bases had no gene match. The CDR3 extends over 18 amino acids. Here the CDR3 DNA reads TGTGCCAGCAGCTCTCTCCGGGACAGGGGGCTTGACAATCAGCCCCAGCATTTT. Protein: CASSSLRDRGLDNQPQHF.

The gene calls are TRBV11-2 and TRBJ2-5, with D maybe TRBD2 (7 bases). CDR3 length: 14 residues. Germline loops: CDR1 SGHAT, CDR2 FQNNGV. V was shortened by 3 bases and J by 5 bases, with 13 bases between the two germline ends. CDR3 DNA: TGTGCCAGCAGCTTTCGCAGGGGAGGGGAGACCCAGTACTTC. Its translation is CASSFRRGGETQYF.

The genes are TRBV28 and TRBJ1-2, with D perhaps TRBD1 (5 bases). Germline V gives CDR1 MDHEN, CDR2 SYDVKM. Trimming shortened V by 6 bases and J by 7 bases, and 15 bases separated the two germline ends. The CDR3 spans 13 residues. The CDR3 coding sequence is TGTGCCAGCAGCCCCGACAGTAGGGGTGGCTACACCTTC. Protein sequence: CASSPDSRGGYTF.

V gene TRBV18 combines with J gene TRBJ1-1; D perhaps matches TRBD1 (5 bases). Trimming took 8 bases from V and 3 from J, leaving 16 bases between them. Germline CDR1 and CDR2: KGHSH and LQKENI. The CDR3 spans 14 residues. CDR3 DNA: TGTGCCAGCGCTTTAGTCCGGGGGGACACTGAAGCTTTCTTT. As protein: CASALVRGDTEAFF.

The chain carries TRBV29-1 and TRBJ2-7; possibly TRBD2 for D (6 bases). CDR1 and CDR2 from the germline V gene are SQVTM and ANQGSEA. The CDR3 has 14 amino acids. The V gene lost 6 bases and the J gene lost 3 bases, with 18 bases spanning the gap. Here the CDR3 DNA reads TGCAGCGTCCGCGGCGAGATGGGGGGCTACGAGCAGTACTTC. Translating it yields CSVRGEMGGYEQYF.

The V call is TRBV11-3, the J call TRBJ2-2, with 12 nucleotides matching TRBD2. Germline values: CDR1 SGHNT, CDR2 YENEEA. The CDR3 runs 17 residues. V dropped 5 bases and J dropped 3; count of bases not matched to a gene: 7. The CDR3 loop reads CASSPSGLAGHTGELFF. The CDR3 coding sequence is TGTGCCAGCAGCCCATCGGGACTAGCGGGCCACACCGGGGAGCTGTTTTTT.

CDR3 amino acids: CASSYERGNEQYF. CDR3 nucleotide sequence: TGTGCCAGCAGCTACGAGCGGGGTAACGAGCAGTACTTC. The V call is TRBV11-2, the J call TRBJ2-7; TRBD2 matches 7 bases. The CDR3 has 13 amino acids. The V gene's germline CDR1 is SGHAT and CDR2 FQNNGV. After removal of 4 bases from V and 5 bases from J, the junction contained 5 bases not matched to a gene. The complete variable domain, with remaining parts taken from reference TRBV11-2 and TRBJ2-7, reads EAGVAQSPRYKIIEKRQSVAFWCNPISGHATLYWYQQILGQGPKLLIQFQNNGVVDDSQLPKDRFSAERLKGVDSTLKIQPAKLEDSAVYLCASSYERGNEQYFGPGTRLTVT.

Only one count was recorded for this clone. V is TRBV11-2 and J is TRBJ2-2, with D possibly matching TRBD1 (6 bases). The CDR3 is 15 residues long. Deletions cut 6 bases from V and 6 bases from J, with 17 bases between. The germline gives CDR1 SGHAT, CDR2 FQNNGV. CDR3 sequence reads: CASSLMQGMAGELFF. Here the CDR3 DNA reads TGTGCCAGCAGTTTGATGCAGGGGATGGCCGGGGAGCTGTTTTTT.

The V and J genes are TRBV15 and TRBJ2-2; no clear D. The CDR3 totals 16 residues. CDR1 is LNHNV, CDR2 YYDKDF, per germline (reference sequence). The V and J ends lost 0 bases and 0 bases respectively, with 8 bases between them. The CDR3 loop reads CATSRDQATNTGELFF. CDR3 bases: TGTGCCACCAGCAGAGATCAGGCCACGAACACCGGGGAGCTGTTTTTT. Looking up the rest from reference TRBV15 and TRBJ2-2 gives the full variable domain: DAMVIQNPRYQVTQFGKPVTLSCSQTLNHNVMYWYQQKSSQAPKLLFHYYDKDFNNEADTPDNFQSRRPNTSFCFLDIRSPGLGDTAMYLCATSRDQATNTGELFFGEGSRLTVL.

This chain connects TRBV9 to TRBJ2-2; D may be TRBD2 (5 bases). With 0 bases removed from V and 6 bases from J, the gap between germline ends came to 9 bases. The germline V gene encodes CDR1 SGDLS and CDR2 YYNGEE. The CDR3 sequence is 14 residues long. CDR3 residues: CASSVVSGSGELFF. CDR3 bases: TGTGCCAGCAGCGTAGTATCGGGATCCGGGGAGCTGTTTTTT.

V is TRBV11-2 and J is TRBJ1-2; TRBD1 might be the D (6 bases). Per the germline V gene, CDR1 is SGHAT and CDR2 is FQNNGV. This CDR3 region has 12 residues. The ends were cut back, 5 bases at V and 12 bases at J, with 16 bases in the middle. CDR3 residues: CASSQSHGGHTF. CDR3 coding DNA: TGTGCCAGCAGCCAATCTCATGGGGGCCACACCTTC.

The rearrangement joins TRBV5-1 to TRBJ1-4, with TRBD1 as a possible D gene (5 bases). The CDR3 covers 15 residues. V lost 0 bases and J lost 5, with 11 bases in between. The germline CDR1 and CDR2 sequences are SGHRS and YFSETQ. DNA for the CDR3: TGCGCCAGCAGCTTGGACGCGACAGTCAATGAAAAACTGTTTTTT. Protein sequence: CASSLDATVNEKLFF.

This chain connects TRBV18 to TRBJ1-2; D is perhaps TRBD1 (6 bases). The V end lost 1 base, the J end lost 1 base, and 10 bases lay between the germline ends. The CDR3 spans 15 residues. Germline-derived CDR1 and CDR2 are KGHSH and LQKENI. DNA of the CDR3: TGTGCCAGCTCACCACGACAGGAGGATAACTATGGCTACACCTTC. Translation gives CASSPRQEDNYGYTF.

The CDR3 sequence is CASSLGGQNYGYTF. CDR3 DNA sequence: TGTGCCAGCAGCTTAGGAGGACAGAACTATGGCTACACCTTC. The V call is TRBV11-2, the J call TRBJ1-2, with D possibly matching TRBD1 (6 bases). Trimming stripped 1 base from V and 2 bases from J, with 8 bases between. Germline CDR1 reads SGHAT; CDR2 reads FQNNGV. This CDR3 is 14 amino acids long.